This T cell receptor beta chain came from a study of T cells after yellow fever vaccination. Using its own MiXCR run on the 5' RACE reads, TCRdb lists one record per CDR3 protein. Of around 550,000 distinct CDR3 sequences in the sample, around 21% are singletons; the top ten hold roughly an eighth. This clonotype was detected a few times. CDR3 length: 16 residues. Germline CDR1 SGHTA, CDR2 FQGNSA. V lost 4 bases and J 0 bases, leaving 15 bases between the germline ends. The specimen comprised PBMCs, sampled 15 days after the yellow fever booster vaccination. The genes are TRBV7-2 and TRBJ1-1; D might be TRBD1 (6 bases). The source of this sequence is a man aged 25 to 40 who received the YFV17D yellow fever vaccine. The CDR3: CASSSKRTAMNTEAFF. The CDR3 bases are TGTGCCAGCAGCTCCAAACGGACAGCGATGAACACTGAAGCTTTCTTT.